This TCR beta chain was observed in a study of regulatory T cells in long-lasting Graves disease. Notes on the study in general: TCR diversity was lower in persistent Graves' patients than in newly diagnosed ones.

Of note for this clonotype: No antigen is known for it.

Time point: persistent/refractory GD, antithyroid drugs over 5 years with positive TRAb. PBMCs provided the RNA from which the TCR library was made. American Thyroid Association guidelines served as the basis for diagnosing Graves' disease. The V gene lost 4 bases and the J gene lost 0 bases, with 6 bases spanning the gap. The CDR3 is 12 residues long. Germline CDR1 GTSNPN, CDR2 SVGIG (reference sequence). Arm-PCR of CDR3 regions and iRepertoire HTBI primers were used to build TCR beta libraries. TCRdb re-called the multiplex PCR reads through MiXCR, storing one row per CDR3 protein. In the table there are approximately 690,000 distinct CDR3 sequences, 30% of which are singletons.

This chain links TRBV30 with TRBJ1-1; D remains unclear. This receptor was obtained from a female donor with Graves disease. The sample consisted of peripheral blood mononuclear cells (PBMCs), taken when the disease was refractory, from a patient treated with antithyroid drugs. The CDR3 loop reads CAWIRLNTEAFF. CDR3 DNA sequence: TGTGCCTGGATCCGATTGAACACTGAAGCTTTCTTT.